The T cell receptor (beta chain) under discussion was sequenced for a study of blood T cell repertoires in COVID-19. Trimming took off 2 bases at V and 4 bases at J, with 6 bases between the two ends. There are 12 residues in the CDR3. Per germline, CDR1 SGHAT and CDR2 FQNNGV. The method was immunoSEQ multiplex PCR; TCRdb's version includes in-frame clones alone and lacks a portion of them. The sample has 350,000 to 450,000 clones; approximately 86% are singletons. The V gene is TRBV11-2, the J gene TRBJ2-7; tentatively, D is TRBD1 (5 bases). The receptor's source is a human donor in a cohort sampled during active COVID-19. The sample taken for sequencing was peripheral blood. This chain's CDR3 is CASSLSGYEQYF. CDR3 in DNA: TGTGCCAGCAGCTTATCAGGGTACGAGCAGTACTTC.